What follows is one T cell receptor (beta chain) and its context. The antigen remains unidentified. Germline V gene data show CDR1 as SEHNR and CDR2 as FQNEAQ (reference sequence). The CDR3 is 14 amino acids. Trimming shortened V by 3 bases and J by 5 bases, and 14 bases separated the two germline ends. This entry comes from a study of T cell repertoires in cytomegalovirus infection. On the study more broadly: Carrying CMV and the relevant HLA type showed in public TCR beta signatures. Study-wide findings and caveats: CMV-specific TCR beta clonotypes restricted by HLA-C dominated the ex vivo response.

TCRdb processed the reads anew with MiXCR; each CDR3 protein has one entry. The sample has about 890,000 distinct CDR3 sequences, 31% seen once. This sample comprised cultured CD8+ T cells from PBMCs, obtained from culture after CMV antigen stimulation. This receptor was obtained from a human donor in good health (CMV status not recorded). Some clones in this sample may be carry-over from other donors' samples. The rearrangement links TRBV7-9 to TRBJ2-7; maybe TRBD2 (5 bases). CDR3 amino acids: CASSFLGAGDEQYF. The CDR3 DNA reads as TGTGCCAGCAGCTTCCTGGGCGCCGGGGACGAGCAGTACTTC.